This T cell receptor (beta chain) was found in a study of identical twins. Study observations and caveats: The more abundant beta clonotypes in cord blood had fewer insertions, and memory repertoires did not show this. Low generation probability was overrepresented in out-of-frame alpha sequences shared by twins.

Turning to this clonotype: Its cognate antigen is unknown.

Germline V gene data show CDR1 as MRHNA and CDR2 as SNTAGT. The CDR3 covers 17 residues. Trimming shortened V by 6 bases and J by 1 base, and 16 bases separated the two germline ends. TCRdb re-analysed the 5' RACE reads in MiXCR, keeping a single row per CDR3 protein. The table lists approximately 470,000 distinct CDR3 sequences, more than 13% of them singletons. These data were also filed under a second study, of yellow fever vaccine responses in identical twins.

This receptor was identified in a woman aged 18-29 years in good health. The chain has TRBV6-4 and TRBJ2-6; unclear D gene. The specimen sequenced was CD4+ T cells sorted from blood. Here the CDR3 DNA reads TGTGCCAGCAGCCAAGGTTACTTTGTATCTGGGGCCAACGTCCTGACTTTC. It codes for CASSQGYFVSGANVLTF.